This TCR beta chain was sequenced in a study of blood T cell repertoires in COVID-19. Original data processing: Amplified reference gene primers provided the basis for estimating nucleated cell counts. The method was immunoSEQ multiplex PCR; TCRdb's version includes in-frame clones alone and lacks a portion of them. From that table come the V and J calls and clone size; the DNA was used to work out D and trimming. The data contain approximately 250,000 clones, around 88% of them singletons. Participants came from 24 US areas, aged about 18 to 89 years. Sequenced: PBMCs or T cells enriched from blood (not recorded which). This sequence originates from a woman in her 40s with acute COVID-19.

As DNA, the CDR3 is TGTGCCAGCAGCCCCAACAGGGGGACCTATGGCTACACCTTC. It specifies CASSPNRGTYGYTF. This chain links TRBV7-2 with TRBJ1-2; 8 bases map to TRBD1. Germline-derived CDR1 and CDR2 are SGHTA and FQGNSA. The ends lost 5 bases at V and 4 bases at J; junction bases unmatched: 6. The CDR3 runs to 14 residues.